This entry describes one T cell receptor beta chain. The antigen is unknown. V lost 4 bases, J lost 8 bases, and 7 bases stayed unmatched. This CDR3 spans 13 amino acids. Germline V gene sequence: CDR1 LNHDA, CDR2 SQIVND (reference sequence). This specimen belongs to a study of cytomegalovirus exposure and HLA in healthy donors. Study conclusions and caveats: Associated with HLA alleles at 0.05 false discovery rate in a later analysis were approximately 17,000 TCR beta sequences. Most of the TCR beta V segments (in an earlier analysis) were productive either about 87% or about 30% of the time.

The PCR was carried out with 60 Vbeta primers and 13 Jbeta primers. Per the original methods: An analysis that came later counted 77 million or so unique TCR beta chains, approximately 11 million shared. Sequencing was performed with immunoSEQ multiplex PCR; in TCRdb, only in-frame clones are kept and a portion is missing. The V and J calls and clone size are taken from that table; D and trimming were inferred from the DNA. Of 150,000 to 200,000 clones detected, around 74% appear once; the ten largest clones hold roughly 2%. The TCR originated in a female donor in good health and CMV-seronegative. The chain recombines TRBV19 with TRBJ1-1; 7 bases align to TRBD1. The sample was PBMCs. The CDR3 DNA follows: TGTGCCAGTAGTAAAAAGACAGGGCCAGAAGCTTTCTTT. Translating it yields CASSKKTGPEAFF.